This T cell receptor (beta chain) originates from a study of PD-1 blockade in classical Hodgkin lymphoma. General study points: Patients were excluded if nivolumab began under 1 year after ASCT (the autologous transplant). CD4+ but not CD8+ TCR diversity rose significantly by C4D1.

In every patient, relapse followed autologous stem cell transplantation, while exposure to brentuximab vedotin differed. This clone showed up just a few times. Its cognate antigen is unknown. Clones were read by immunoSEQ multiplex PCR, and TCRdb kept only the in-frame ones, dropping some. The table shows 23,000 or so clones, with roughly three quarters occurring only once. Sequences were derived from peripheral blood mononuclear cells (PBMCs), sampled at baseline. The sequence came from a human donor with classical Hodgkin lymphoma.

The DNA for the CDR3 is TGCGCCAGCAGCCAAGATCACGATCAGCCCCAGCATTTT. This encodes CASSQDHDQPQHF. The chain employs TRBV4-3 and TRBJ1-5; no firm D call. The CDR3 is made up of 13 amino acids. Germline lookup yields CDR1 LGHNA and CDR2 YSLEER. Deletions cut 0 bases from V and 5 bases from J, with 5 bases between.